The sequence of this TCR beta chain was determined in a study of shared clonotypes between healthy human individuals. The count of this clone is one. Looked up from germline, CDR1 is SEHNR and CDR2 is FQNEAQ (reference sequence). CDR3 size: 18 residues. J gave up 9 bases and V 5 bases, and 19 bases lay outside the gene matches. Sequenced by immunoSEQ multiplex PCR; TCRdb stores in-frame clones only, minus some. The top ten hold 0.45% of the sample, which has over 1.5 million clones, 98% seen once. Sequencing was done on a sample of naive CD4+ T cells sorted from blood. Subset meaning: CD45RA+ positively selected. V and J are TRBV7-9 and TRBJ2-4, with 10 bases matching TRBD2. The receptor comes from a man aged 25 to 45 in good health. The CDR3 region is CASSPPSGWLAGDPIQYF. The CDR3 DNA is TGTGCCAGCAGCCCCCCCTCAGGCTGGCTAGCGGGAGATCCCATTCAGTACTTC.